A single sample is the source of the 30 T cell receptor beta chains below, sequenced in a study of T cells in localized non-small cell lung cancer. Sequencing was performed with immunoSEQ multiplex PCR; in TCRdb, only in-frame clones are kept and a portion is missing. The sample carries some 50,000 clones, approximately 81% recorded once. The material sequenced was peripheral blood mononuclear cells, taken before any cancer treatment. The receptor source for this set is a man aged 35-75 years with stage III lung adenocarcinoma.

The chain uses TRBV4-2 and TRBJ2-3; D tentatively reads TRBD1 or TRBD2 (6 bases each). Germline V gives CDR1 LGHNA, CDR2 YNFKEQ. The germline V and J ends were trimmed by 0 bases and 5 bases, with 15 bases remaining between them. This CDR3 has 16 residues. The DNA of the CDR3 is TGTGCCAGCAGCCAAGATCGGGGGCTGGGTGGAGATACGCAGTATTTT. This gives the protein CASSQDRGLGGDTQYF.

Many counts were recorded for this clone. The chain employs TRBV10-1 and TRBJ2-5, with 15 bases aligning to TRBD2. The CDR3 is made up of 17 amino acids. The germline CDR1 and CDR2 sequences are WNHNN and SYGVQD (reference sequence). V shed 6 bases and J 0 bases; nucleotides not matched to a gene: 5. CDR3 in DNA: TGCGCCAGCAGCCGAGGACTAGCGGGGGGGTACCAAGAGACCCAGTACTTC. This gives the protein CASSRGLAGGYQETQYF.

The rearrangement joins TRBV2 to TRBJ2-3; 8 bases agree with TRBD1. CDR3 length: 15 residues. V gave up 8 bases and J gave up 1 base; unmatched junction bases: 8. Germline V lookup: CDR1 SNHLY, CDR2 FYNNEI. The chain's CDR3 is CASGPGQGRTDTQYF. CDR3 coding DNA: TGTGCCAGCGGCCCAGGACAGGGACGCACAGATACGCAGTATTTT.

The chain couples TRBV7-8 to TRBJ2-3; D gene unclear. CDR1 is SGHVS, CDR2 FQNEAQ, per germline. The CDR3 contains 12 residues. The V end was cut by 1 base, the J end by 14 bases, with 13 bases between. CDR3 loop: CASSLDPRVRYF. The CDR3 DNA is TGTGCCAGCAGCTTAGACCCTAGGGTGCGGTATTTT.

In regard to this clone: Other DNA sequences in the sample encode the same CDR3. This sequence joins TRBV6-4 and TRBJ2-2, with no clear D. Per the germline V gene, CDR1 is MRHNA and CDR2 is SNTAGT. V was trimmed by 4 bases and J by 0 bases, leaving 3 bases between them. CDR3 length: 13 residues. The CDR3 sequence is CASSGTNTGELFF. In DNA, the CDR3 is TGTGCCAGCAGTGGGACGAACACCGGGGAGCTGTTTTTT.

This clone has a single count. The chain has TRBV5-6 and TRBJ2-3, with a tentative D call TRBD2 (5 bases). The length of the CDR3 is 15 residues. V lost 0 bases, J lost 7 bases, and 15 bases lay in between. The germline V gene encodes CDR1 SGHDT and CDR2 YYEEEE. The CDR3 DNA sequence: TGTGCCAGCAGCTTGGGGTTAGCGATATCGAATACGCAGTATTTT. Its protein is CASSLGLAISNTQYF.

The chain uses TRBV2 and TRBJ2-7; D tentatively reads TRBD1 or TRBD2 (5 bases each). Germline values: CDR1 SNHLY, CDR2 FYNNEI. V was pared by 7 bases and J by 4 bases, with 14 bases between. This CDR3 has 13 amino acids. The CDR3 sequence is CASTRDPGYEQYF. The CDR3 DNA follows: TGTGCCAGCACCCGGGACCCGGGTTACGAGCAGTACTTC.

This clone was seen only once. The chain employs TRBV10-2 and TRBJ2-3, with D perhaps TRBD1 or TRBD2 (5 bases each). This CDR3 has 14 amino acids. Trimming stripped 6 bases from V and 0 bases from J, with 10 bases between. Germline V lookup: CDR1 WSHSY, CDR2 SAAADI. CDR3: CASSQGRSTDTQYF. As DNA, the CDR3 is TGCGCCAGCAGCCAGGGACGGAGCACAGATACGCAGTATTTT.

The V call is TRBV5-1, the J call TRBJ2-5, with 10 bases that match TRBD2. The CDR3 totals 16 residues. Germline values: CDR1 SGHRS, CDR2 YFSETQ. After removal of 0 bases from V and 2 bases from J, the junction contained 4 bases not matched to a gene. The CDR3: CASSLVLAGRQETQYF. The DNA for the CDR3 is TGCGCCAGCAGCTTGGTACTAGCGGGGCGACAAGAGACCCAGTACTTC. The full variable domain, in which reference TRBV5-1 and TRBJ2-5 provide the parts outside the CDR3, is KAGVTQTPRYLIKTRGQQVTLSCSPISGHRSVSWYQQTPGQGLQFLFEYFSETQRNKGNFPGRFSGRQFSNSRSEMNVSTLELGDSALYLCASSLVLAGRQETQYFGPGTRLLVL.

The rearrangement joins TRBV4-2 to TRBJ2-7; a possible D gene is TRBD2 (7 bases). Looked up from germline, CDR1 is LGHNA and CDR2 is YNFKEQ. CDR3 length equals 13 residues. V was clipped by 5 bases and J by 6 bases, with 14 bases between them. CDR3 region: CASSLGGPSEQYF. Here the CDR3 DNA reads TGTGCCAGCAGCTTGGGGGGGCCCTCCGAGCAGTACTTC.

The chain links TRBV6-5 to TRBJ1-4; D gene uncertain. Germline CDR1 MNHEY, CDR2 SVGAGI. This CDR3 has 15 amino acids. Trimming took 0 bases from V and 0 from J, leaving 5 bases between them. CDR3 protein: CASSYSRATNEKLFF. The CDR3 nucleotides read TGTGCCAGCAGTTACTCGAGAGCAACTAATGAAAAACTGTTTTTT.

This chain uses TRBV15 with TRBJ2-5, with TRBD2 matching 8 bases. The CDR3 runs 15 residues. Trimming at V came to 7 bases and at J to 5 bases, leaving 12 bases not matched to a gene. In germline, CDR1 is LNHNV, CDR2 YYDKDF (reference sequence). The CDR3 here is CATTRRGAGGETQYF. In DNA, the CDR3 is TGTGCCACCACCCGTCGGGGGGCGGGGGGTGAGACCCAGTACTTC.

The chain uses TRBV5-4 and TRBJ2-3; tentatively, D is TRBD1 (6 bases). This CDR3 is 15 amino acids long. The germline V gene has CDR1 SGHNT and CDR2 YYREEE (reference sequence). The germline V and J ends were trimmed by 3 bases and 2 bases, with 13 bases remaining between them. CDR3 sequence: CASSSQGGITDTQYF. Written as DNA, the CDR3 is TGTGCCAGCAGCTCCCAAGGGGGAATCACAGATACGCAGTATTTT. Looking up the rest from reference TRBV5-4 and TRBJ2-3 gives the full variable domain: ETGVTQSPTHLIKTRGQQVTLRCSSQSGHNTVSWYQQALGQGPQFIFQYYREEENGRGNFPPRFSGLQFPNYSSELNVNALELDDSALYLCASSSQGGITDTQYFGPGTRLTVL.

This chain joins TRBV27 and TRBJ1-6; D is undetermined. The CDR3 is 15 residues long. Looked up from germline, CDR1 is MNHEY and CDR2 is SMNVEV (reference sequence). Trimming removed 2 bases at V and 9 bases at J, with 14 bases between. CDR3 residues: CASSLEPTGGSPLHF. For the CDR3, the DNA is TGTGCCAGCAGTTTAGAGCCCACGGGTGGTTCACCCCTCCACTTT.

This clone was observed a few times. The chain carries TRBV6-4 and TRBJ1-6; D remains unclear. Looked up from germline, CDR1 is MRHNA and CDR2 is SNTAGT. This CDR3 has 13 amino acids. Trimming left V 7 bases short and J 6 bases short, with 10 bases between. The CDR3, as DNA: TGTGCCAGCACCTTCGGGCCTAATTCACCCCTCCACTTT. Translation gives CASTFGPNSPLHF.

The chain links TRBV5-1 to TRBJ2-1; TRBD1 might be the D (6 bases). Germline V gene sequence: CDR1 SGHRS, CDR2 YFSETQ. This CDR3 spans 13 amino acids. Between the trimmed V and J ends, which lost 2 bases and 6 bases, there was a span of 9 bases. CDR3 bases: TGCGCCAGCAGCTTAGGACAGACCAATGAGCAGTTCTTC. As protein: CASSLGQTNEQFF.

The chain carries TRBV28 and TRBJ2-3, with 7 bases identical to TRBD2. After removal of 7 bases from V and 3 bases from J, the junction contained 1 base not matched to a gene. The CDR3 is 12 amino acids. The germline V gene encodes CDR1 MDHEN and CDR2 SYDVKM. This CDR3 is CASTGRTDTQYF. As DNA, the CDR3 is TGTGCCAGCACCGGGAGGACAGATACGCAGTATTTT.

The CDR3 loop reads CASSLYDGETQYF. Written as DNA, the CDR3 is TGCGCCAGCAGTTTGTACGACGGGGAGACCCAGTACTTC. The J gene is TRBJ2-5, the V gene TRBV5-1; D is unclear. Germline loops: CDR1 SGHRS, CDR2 YFSETQ. Trimming shortened V by 5 bases and J by 5 bases, and 13 bases separated the two germline ends. This CDR3 spans 13 amino acids.

The chain combines TRBV19 with TRBJ2-2; 7 bases agree with TRBD2. The length of the CDR3 is 17 residues. Germline V gene data show CDR1 as LNHDA and CDR2 as SQIVND (reference sequence). V trimming: 3 bases; J trimming: 0 bases; junction bases outside the gene matches: 7. This CDR3 is CASSIRESGANTGELFF. The CDR3 nucleotides read TGTGCCAGTAGTATCCGCGAGAGCGGGGCGAACACCGGGGAGCTGTTTTTT.

This clone has more than one count but fewer than ten. The chain employs TRBV5-4 and TRBJ2-3; no reliable D call. V was cut by 7 bases and J by 0 bases, with 9 bases left in between. Germline V CDR1 and CDR2: SGHNT, YYREEE (reference sequence). This CDR3 is 13 amino acids long. In nucleotides, the CDR3 is TGTGCCAGCCGCCCTCCTAGCACAGATACGCAGTATTTT. Translation gives CASRPPSTDTQYF. Drawing the rest from reference TRBV5-4 and TRBJ2-3, the complete variable domain is ETGVTQSPTHLIKTRGQQVTLRCSSQSGHNTVSWYQQALGQGPQFIFQYYREEENGRGNFPPRFSGLQFPNYSSELNVNALELDDSALYLCASRPPSTDTQYFGPGTRLTVL.

V and J are TRBV11-1 and TRBJ2-7; TRBD1 aligns across 9 bases. The junction had 2 bases not matched to a gene; V was cut back by 4 bases and J by 1 base. CDR3 length: 14 residues. Looked up from germline, CDR1 is SGHAT and CDR2 is FQDESV (reference sequence). The CDR3 loop is CASSSGTGSYEQYF. CDR3 sequence (DNA): TGTGCCAGCAGCTCAGGGACAGGGTCCTACGAGCAGTACTTC.

This clone has a single count. The chain is built from TRBV7-2 and TRBJ2-5, with D possibly being TRBD2 (5 bases). The CDR3 has 13 residues. Trimming left V 2 bases short and J 11 bases short, with 15 bases between. The germline V gene encodes CDR1 SGHTA and CDR2 FQGNSA. CDR3 sequence: CASSLKALREQYF. DNA for the CDR3: TGTGCCAGCAGCTTAAAGGCCCTGAGGGAGCAGTACTTC.

The rearrangement joins TRBV19 to TRBJ2-3, with TRBD2 matching over 7 bases. The CDR3 loop spans 14 amino acids. Trimming cost V 7 bases and J 0 bases; bases outside gene matches: 4. CDR1 and CDR2 from the germline V gene are LNHDA and SQIVND (reference sequence). The CDR3 coding sequence is TGTGCCAGTACCAGCGGGGAGAGCACAGATACGCAGTATTTT. Translation: CASTSGESTDTQYF.

This sequence joins TRBV27 and TRBJ2-7; possible D gene TRBD1, 6 bases. Germline-derived CDR1 and CDR2 are MNHEY and SMNVEV (reference sequence). V was shortened by 6 bases and J by 4 bases, with 16 bases between the two germline ends. The CDR3 runs 14 residues. The CDR3 loop is CASSPTGTLYEQYF. CDR3 sequence (DNA): TGTGCCAGCAGCCCCACAGGGACCCTTTACGAGCAGTACTTC.

The chain employs TRBV6-5 and TRBJ2-1, with 13 bases fitting TRBD2. CDR1 MNHEY and CDR2 SVGAGI come from the germline V gene. J lost 4 bases, V lost 4 bases, and 4 bases had no gene match. The CDR3 loop spans 16 amino acids. CDR3 sequence reads: CASSFGTSGIYNEQFF. CDR3 nucleotides: TGTGCCAGCAGTTTTGGGACTAGCGGGATTTACAATGAGCAGTTCTTC.

V is TRBV19 and J is TRBJ1-2; D remains unclear. Germline V gene data show CDR1 as LNHDA and CDR2 as SQIVND (reference sequence). V shed 4 bases and J shed 4 bases, with 7 bases lying between them. This CDR3 has 12 residues. CDR3 sequence reads: CASSRASYGYTF. DNA for the CDR3: TGTGCCAGTAGTAGGGCATCCTATGGCTACACCTTC. Full variable domain (rest looked up from reference TRBV19 and TRBJ1-2): DGGITQSPKYLFRKEGQNVTLSCEQNLNHDAMYWYRQDPGQGLRLIYYSQIVNDFQKGDIAEGYSVSREKKESFPLTVTSAQKNPTAFYLCASSRASYGYTFGSGTRLTVV.

To note about this clone: Germline and junction disagree at one end, which may indicate a read error. The chain has TRBV5-4 and TRBJ2-7, with D uncertain. CDR1 is SGHNT and CDR2 is YYREEE in the germline V gene (reference sequence). CDR3 length: 13 amino acids. CDR3 bases: TGTGCCAGCACCTTGGGAACCTACTACGAGCAGTACTTC. Protein sequence: CASTLGTYYEQYF.

This clone was counted once. The junction departs from the called germline gene at one end, perhaps through a read error. The J gene is TRBJ2-7, the V gene TRBV6-1; D perhaps matches TRBD2 (6 bases). The CDR3 runs 15 residues. From germline, CDR1 is MNHNS and CDR2 SASEGT. The CDR3 coding sequence is TGTGCCAGCAGAGAAGTCCTTGGGGGGAATTACGAGCAGTACTTC. It translates to CASREVLGGNYEQYF.

V gene TRBV2 combines with J gene TRBJ2-2; TRBD2 matches at 8 bases. V dropped 7 bases and J dropped 0; count of bases not matched to a gene: 1. CDR3 size: 14 residues. Germline CDR1 reads SNHLY; CDR2 reads FYNNEI. This chain's CDR3 is CASKGLANTGELFF. CDR3 sequence (DNA): TGTGCCAGCAAGGGACTAGCGAACACCGGGGAGCTGTTTTTT.

V is TRBV7-6 and J is TRBJ1-1; no clear D. V lost 2 bases and J 1 base, leaving 5 bases between the germline ends. Germline loops: CDR1 SGHVS, CDR2 FNYEAQ. The CDR3 runs 13 residues. The CDR3 DNA sequence: TGTGCCAGCAGCTTAATGGGGAACACTGAAGCTTTCTTT. Translation gives CASSLMGNTEAFF.